Presented here are 8 T cell receptor beta chains from one specimen sequenced in a study of cytomegalovirus exposure and HLA in healthy donors. The PCR had 60 Vbeta and 13 Jbeta primers. Produced via immunoSEQ multiplex PCR; TCRdb's table is partial and in-frame only. The data contain fewer than 150,000 clones, about 80% of them singletons. The sample comprised PBMCs. Receptor source: a female donor in good health and CMV-seropositive.

CDR3 region: CASSPSGTAPYEQYF. CDR3 coding DNA: TGTGCCAGCAGCCCCTCGGGGACAGCCCCCTACGAGCAGTACTTC. V and J are TRBV5-4 and TRBJ2-7, with 7 bases matching TRBD1. Per the germline V gene, CDR1 is SGHNT and CDR2 is YYREEE (reference sequence). The CDR3 covers 15 residues. The junction had 9 bases not matched to a gene; V was cut back by 4 bases and J by 2 bases. Full variable domain (outside the CDR3, taken from reference TRBV5-4 and TRBJ2-7): ETGVTQSPTHLIKTRGQQVTLRCSSQSGHNTVSWYQQALGQGPQFIFQYYREEENGRGNFPPRFSGLQFPNYSSELNVNALELDDSALYLCASSPSGTAPYEQYFGPGTRLTVT.

This clone showed up just once. The chain joins TRBV6-1 to TRBJ1-1; a weak D match, TRBD1 (5 bases). V dropped 3 bases and J dropped 6 bases, with 14 bases sitting between them. This CDR3 is built from 14 residues. Germline CDR1 MNHNS, CDR2 SASEGT. The CDR3 protein is CASSDQAGNAEAFF. In DNA form, the CDR3 reads TGTGCCAGCAGTGATCAGGCAGGGAATGCTGAAGCTTTCTTT.

The CDR3 here is CAWSVLRGGQPQHF. CDR3 DNA sequence: TGTGCCTGGAGTGTATTAAGGGGTGGTCAGCCCCAGCATTTT. The chain joins TRBV30 to TRBJ1-5, with D perhaps matching TRBD1 (5 bases). CDR3 length equals 14 residues. Trimming stripped 0 bases from V and 6 bases from J, with 12 bases between. Germline CDR1 reads GTSNPN; CDR2 reads SVGIG (reference sequence).

This clone was counted between two and nine times. This chain joins TRBV10-3 and TRBJ1-5; D might be TRBD1 (5 bases). Germline V gives CDR1 ENHRY, CDR2 SYGVKD. The CDR3 sequence is 14 residues long. V was clipped by 5 bases and J by 1 base, with 9 bases between them. The CDR3 loop reads CAISMTVSNQPQHF. CDR3 DNA: TGTGCCATCAGTATGACAGTGAGCAATCAGCCCCAGCATTTT.

The rearrangement uses TRBV6-5 and TRBJ2-2; 8 nucleotides align to TRBD1. The CDR3 loop spans 16 amino acids. From germline, CDR1 is MNHEY and CDR2 SVGAGI. Trimming cost V 3 bases and J 4 bases; bases outside gene matches: 7. The CDR3 protein is CASSYYQGAGTGELFF. The CDR3 bases are TGTGCCAGCAGTTATTACCAGGGGGCTGGCACCGGGGAGCTGTTTTTT.

This clone has just a few counts. The chain has TRBV12-5 and TRBJ1-1, with D hard to call. V gave up 0 bases and J gave up 7 bases, with 9 bases separating them. The CDR3 is 13 residues long. Germline V lookup: CDR1 LGHNT, CDR2 FRNRAP. CDR3 in DNA: TGTGCTAGTGGTTTGGTGGAAGGAGGTGAAGCTTTCTTT. Translated: CASGLVEGGEAFF.

This clone was found once. V and J are TRBV5-1 and TRBJ2-2, with 14 bases fitting TRBD2. Germline V lookup: CDR1 SGHRS, CDR2 YFSETQ. The CDR3 length is 17 residues. V was clipped by 5 bases and J by 1 base; unmatched bases: 4. The CDR3 nucleotides are TGCGCCAGCAGACGGACTAGCGGGGGGCAGAACACCGGGGAGCTGTTTTTT. Its translation is CASRRTSGGQNTGELFF.

J is TRBJ2-5 and V is TRBV5-1; 7 positions match TRBD1. The assigned J gene may be wrong: the sequence end matches TRBJ2-7 better. CDR3 size: 14 residues. CDR1 and CDR2 (germline): SGHRS, YFSETQ. CDR3 nucleotide sequence: TGCGCCAGCACCCGGGACAGTTCCTCCTACGAGCAGTACTTC. As protein: CASTRDSSSYEQYF.